These T cell receptor beta chains were read from a single sample in a study of blood T cell repertoires in COVID-19. This table comes from immunoSEQ multiplex PCR, and its TCRdb copy is limited to in-frame clones, with some not included. Found here are about 43,000 clones, roughly nine tenths of them singletons; the top ten hold around a tenth. The sequenced sample consisted of peripheral blood. All receptors derive from a human donor in a cohort sampled during active COVID-19. Each CDR3 is given with its conserved first and last residue. The order of the fields is V gene, D gene, J gene, clone size, CDR3 protein, CDR3 DNA. A D gene is named only where the DNA matches it firmly. Only some rows state a clone size, as once, few, many or a class for expanded clones.

>TRBV5-4|TRBD1|TRBJ2-3|once
CASSLLDRGYSTDTQYF
TGTGCCAGCAGCTTGCTTGACAGGGGGTATTCTACAGATACGCAGTATTTT
>TRBV30|TRBD1|TRBJ1-1|many
CACPTREGGDEAFF
TGTGCCTGCCCTACCCGGGAAGGGGGCGACGAGGCTTTCTTT
>TRBV6-1|NA|TRBJ1-1|NA
CASSEALSGRGIEAFF
TGTGCCAGCAGTGAAGCGCTGTCAGGCAGGGGTATTGAAGCTTTCTTT
>TRBV28|NA|TRBJ1-6|NA
CASNPRPNSPLHF
TGTGCCAGCAACCCGCGTCCGAACTCACCCCTCCACTTT
>TRBV13|TRBD2|TRBJ2-1|NA
CASSWELAGENEQFF
TGTGCCAGCAGCTGGGAACTAGCGGGGGAAAATGAGCAGTTCTTC
>TRBV4-3|NA|TRBJ1-6|once
CASSQADSSYNSPLHF
TGCGCCAGCAGCCAAGCCGACAGCTCCTATAATTCACCCCTCCACTTT
>TRBV6-5|NA|TRBJ2-2|NA
CASVRSSTNTGELFF
TGTGCCAGCGTGAGGAGTAGCACGAACACCGGGGAGCTGTTTTTT
>TRBV5-1|NA|TRBJ1-1|NA
CASSPTDPTEAFF
TGCGCCAGCAGCCCGACAGACCCGACTGAAGCTTTCTTT
>TRBV6-2/TRBV6-3|TRBD1|TRBJ1-5|NA
CASSYPPTGGVLTAQHF
TGTGCCAGCAGTTACCCCCCGACAGGGGGCGTTTTAACGGCCCAGCATTTT
>TRBV10-2|NA|TRBJ1-1|NA
CATTGVGGTEAFF
TGCGCCACCACCGGAGTCGGGGGGACTGAAGCTTTCTTT
>TRBV6-6|NA|TRBJ1-2|NA
CASSGGDYGYTF
TGTGCCAGCAGTGGGGGGGATTATGGCTACACCTTC
>TRBV6-6|NA|TRBJ2-5|NA
CASSLDQGTQETQYF
TGTGCCAGCAGCCTCGACCAGGGAACGCAAGAGACCCAGTACTTC
>TRBV11-3|TRBD2|TRBJ2-1|NA
CASSLAASGGNEQFF
TGTGCCAGCAGCTTAGCGGCGAGCGGGGGAAATGAGCAGTTCTTC
>TRBV5-6|TRBD2|TRBJ2-3|NA
CASSRGLAGLPSTDTQYF
TGTGCCAGCAGCAGGGGACTAGCGGGGCTCCCTAGCACAGATACGCAGTATTTT
>TRBV5-5|TRBD2|TRBJ2-2|NA
CASSRLAGVNTGELFF
TGTGCCAGCAGCCGACTAGCGGGGGTGAACACCGGGGAGCTGTTTTTT
>TRBV19|NA|TRBJ1-5|NA
CASRKGAEGQPQHF
TGTGCCAGTAGAAAGGGAGCAGAGGGTCAGCCCCAGCATTTT
>TRBV7-8|NA|TRBJ2-3|once
CASSLAGLNTDTQYF
TGTGCCAGCAGCTTAGCGGGACTCAACACAGATACGCAGTATTTT
>TRBV6-5|NA|TRBJ2-5|NA
CASLGGAAQYF
TGTGCCAGCCTTGGCGGAGCGGCCCAGTACTTC
>TRBV11-2|TRBD1|TRBJ1-1|once
CASSSTGRRLTEAFF
TGTGCCAGCAGCTCGACAGGGCGGAGGCTCACTGAAGCTTTCTTT
>TRBV4-2|TRBD2|TRBJ2-5|few
CASSPGSGGETQYF
TGTGCCAGCAGTCCGGGCAGCGGGGGAGAGACCCAGTACTTC
>TRBV5-4|TRBD2|TRBJ2-3|NA
CASRAGTRSSDTQYF
TGTGCCAGCAGGGCCGGGACTAGGAGTTCAGATACGCAGTATTTT
>TRBV3-1/TRBV3-2|NA|TRBJ2-3|few
CASSQGLSTDTQYF
TGTGCCAGCAGCCAAGGGCTTTCCACAGATACGCAGTATTTT
>TRBV13|NA|TRBJ1-2|few
CASSLVGVRANHGYTF
TGTGCCAGCAGCTTAGTTGGGGTCAGGGCGAATCATGGCTACACCTTC
>TRBV27|NA|TRBJ2-7|NA
CASSWGTTYEQYF
TGTGCCAGCAGTTGGGGCACCACCTACGAGCAGTACTTC
>TRBV19|NA|TRBJ2-6|NA
CASSTGLGGANVLTF
TGTGCCAGTAGTACAGGTCTCGGTGGGGCCAACGTCCTGACTTTC
>TRBV9|NA|TRBJ2-7|NA
CASSVAGAEQYF
TGTGCCAGCAGCGTAGCTGGGGCAGAGCAGTACTTC
>TRBV6-5|NA|TRBJ1-6|NA
CASSYSPSSYNSPLHF
TGTGCCAGCAGTTACTCGCCGAGCTCCTATAATTCACCCCTCCACTTT
>TRBV6-2/TRBV6-3|TRBD2|TRBJ2-3|NA
CASSRTSGGAETQYF
TGTGCCAGCAGCCGGACTAGCGGGGGGGCCGAAACGCAGTATTTT
>TRBV5-5|NA|TRBJ2-1|NA
CASRLQIGVHNEQFF
TGTGCCAGCAGACTGCAAATAGGGGTGCACAATGAGCAGTTCTTC
>TRBV24-1|NA|TRBJ2-7|NA
CATPFYEQYF
TGTGCCACTCCCTTCTACGAGCAGTACTTC
>TRBV2|NA|TRBJ2-3|NA
CASRGYLTDTQYF
TGTGCCAGCCGGGGGTACCTCACAGATACGCAGTATTTT
>TRBV9|TRBD1|TRBJ2-3|few
CASSARLNRGSTDTQYF
TGTGCCAGCAGCGCGCGACTCAACAGGGGAAGCACAGATACGCAGTATTTT
>TRBV3-1/TRBV3-2|NA|TRBJ1-2|NA
CASSQDSQGREVRSTNYGYTF
TGTGCCAGCAGCCAAGACTCCCAGGGAAGAGAGGTCAGGTCCACTAACTATGGCTACACCTTC
>TRBV5-1|NA|TRBJ1-3|few
CASSLQPTGNTIYF
TGCGCCAGCAGCTTACAGCCAACTGGAAACACCATATATTTT
>TRBV12-5|NA|TRBJ1-1|NA
CASAVQGFGTEAFF
TGTGCTAGTGCCGTACAGGGTTTTGGAACTGAAGCTTTCTTT
>TRBV5-1|TRBD1|TRBJ1-1|NA
CASSFVVGGGNTEAFF
TGCGCCAGCAGCTTTGTAGTAGGGGGCGGAAACACTGAAGCTTTCTTT
>TRBV15|TRBD1|TRBJ2-7|NA
CATSPKQGAYYEQYF
TGTGCCACCAGTCCCAAACAGGGGGCGTACTACGAGCAGTACTTC
>TRBV5-4|TRBD1|TRBJ2-7|NA
CASSPVRQGWYF
TGTGCCAGCAGCCCAGTTAGACAGGGATGGTACTTC
>TRBV13|TRBD2|TRBJ2-1|NA
CASSIDLLAGLNNEQFF
TGTGCCAGCAGCATAGACTTATTAGCGGGGCTGAACAATGAGCAGTTCTTC
>TRBV19|TRBD1|TRBJ1-2|once
CAGSPKGQGYGYTF
TGTGCCGGATCCCCGAAGGGACAGGGTTATGGCTACACCTTC
>TRBV5-1|TRBD1|TRBJ2-2|once
CASSRQGQGTGELFF
TGCGCCAGCAGCCGACAGGGCCAGGGCACCGGGGAGCTGTTTTTT
>TRBV6-5|TRBD1|TRBJ2-3|NA
CASSPRTGPGTQYF
TGTGCCAGCAGTCCACGGACAGGCCCCGGTACGCAGTATTTT
>TRBV7-2|TRBD1|TRBJ1-2|NA
CASSQTGTGALNYGYTF
TGTGCCAGCAGTCAAACAGGGACAGGGGCTTTAAACTATGGCTACACCTTC
>TRBV3-1/TRBV3-2|TRBD1|TRBJ1-1|NA
CASKTGGVSEAFF
TGTGCCAGCAAGACAGGGGGTGTATCTGAAGCTTTCTTT
>TRBV9|TRBD1|TRBJ1-1|NA
CASSSGQGNTEAFF
TGTGCCAGCAGCTCAGGACAGGGGAACACTGAAGCTTTCTTT
>TRBV10-2|TRBD1|TRBJ2-7|NA
CASRTPGTGGYEQYF
TGCGCCAGCAGGACCCCCGGGACAGGGGGGTACGAGCAGTACTTC
>TRBV3-1/TRBV3-2|TRBD2|TRBJ2-1|once
CASSPWTSGGTYNEQFF
TGTGCCAGCAGCCCGTGGACTAGCGGGGGTACCTACAATGAGCAGTTCTTC
>TRBV6-6|TRBD1|TRBJ1-5|many
CASSEGTGNQPQHF
TGTGCCAGCAGCGAAGGGACAGGCAATCAGCCCCAGCATTTT
>TRBV11-2|NA|TRBJ1-2|NA
CASSLGSTPAGYTF
TGTGCCAGCAGCTTAGGCAGTACCCCCGCTGGCTACACCTTC
>TRBV5-4|NA|TRBJ2-7|NA
CASSPGQSVGYEQYF
TGTGCCAGCAGCCCGGGACAATCTGTGGGTTACGAGCAGTACTTC
>TRBV3-1/TRBV3-2|TRBD2|TRBJ2-3|NA
CASSQVGERGPTDTQYF
TGTGCCAGCAGCCAAGTGGGCGAGCGGGGGCCCACAGATACGCAGTATTTT
>TRBV7-2|NA|TRBJ1-5|few
CASSSDWTASRTQHF
TGTGCCAGCAGTTCCGACTGGACAGCCTCTAGGACCCAGCATTTT
>TRBV19|TRBD1|TRBJ1-6|NA
CASREDRGLFNSPLHF
TGTGCCAGTAGAGAGGACAGGGGGCTTTTTAATTCACCCCTCCACTTT
>TRBV9|NA|TRBJ2-5|NA
CASSFGRVGGTQYF
TGTGCCAGCAGCTTCGGACGAGTAGGAGGGACCCAGTACTTC